The 32 T cell receptor beta chains below come from one sample, sequenced in a study of identical twins. TCRdb re-analysed the 5' RACE reads in MiXCR, keeping a single row per CDR3 protein. The table includes approximately 680,000 distinct CDR3 sequences, roughly 7.1% detected once. The data also belong to a second study, concerning yellow fever vaccine responses in identical twins.

Sequencing was done on a sample of PBMCs. All receptors derive from a young woman in good health.

V gene TRBV2 combines with J gene TRBJ2-1; D ambiguous. Germline V gene sequence: CDR1 SNHLY, CDR2 FYNNEI. With 4 bases removed from V and 2 bases from J, the gap between germline ends came to 15 bases. The length of the CDR3 is 16 residues. In nucleotides, the CDR3 is TGTGCCAGCAGTGTTCTTACAGACACCCCCTACAATGAGCAGTTCTTC. It specifies CASSVLTDTPYNEQFF.

This clonotype was seen more than once but under ten times. This chain connects TRBV7-8 to TRBJ2-7, with 12 bases aligning to TRBD2. The CDR3 has 14 residues. Germline-derived CDR1 and CDR2 are SGHVS and FQNEAQ. V was clipped by 7 bases and J by 6 bases; unmatched bases: 7. The CDR3: CASNELAGGLEQYF. In DNA form, the CDR3 reads TGTGCCAGCAACGAACTAGCGGGAGGTCTCGAGCAGTACTTC.

J is TRBJ2-5 and V is TRBV9, with TRBD2 identical over 7 bases. CDR3 size: 15 residues. J lost 5 bases, V lost 0 bases, and 7 bases had no gene match. Per germline, CDR1 SGDLS and CDR2 YYNGEE. CDR3 amino acids: CASSVAGGRPETQYF. The DNA for the CDR3 is TGTGCCAGCAGCGTAGCCGGGGGGAGGCCGGAGACCCAGTACTTC.

In this sample, this clonotype turned up many times. The V and J genes are TRBV6-1 and TRBJ2-2; 7 bases align to TRBD1. Germline CDR1 is MNHNS and CDR2 is SASEGT. The CDR3 covers 15 residues. J gave up 3 bases and V 10 bases, and 11 bases lay outside the gene matches. The CDR3, as DNA: TGTGCCACCTTCTCCGACAGGGATCACACCGGGGAGCTGTTTTTT. Its translation: CATFSDRDHTGELFF.

V gene TRBV23-1 combines with J gene TRBJ2-7; D is undetermined. TRBV23-1 is noted as an ORF with a role that remains uncertain. The germline V and J ends were trimmed by 1 base and 0 bases, with 7 bases remaining between them. The CDR3 totals 14 residues. The CDR3 DNA follows: TGCGCCAGCAGTCAATGGGCCAACTCCTACGAGCAGTACGTC. Its translation is CASSQWANSYEQYV.

This clonotype was seen at least ten times. V is TRBV24-1 and J is TRBJ2-3, with D perhaps given as TRBD1 or TRBD2 (5 bases each). V was clipped by 5 bases and J by 3 bases, with 20 bases between them. This CDR3 has 17 amino acids. Looked up from germline, CDR1 is KGHDR and CDR2 is SFDVKD. CDR3 DNA sequence: TGTGCCACCAGTGCCGTTTCCGGGACCCGCCTTACAGATACGCAGTATTTT. As protein: CATSAVSGTRLTDTQYF.

This clonotype came up a few times. The V gene is TRBV2, the J gene TRBJ2-1, with no clear D. The CDR3 runs to 13 residues. The germline V gene encodes CDR1 SNHLY and CDR2 FYNNEI. Trimming took 4 bases from V and 4 from J, leaving 8 bases between them. In nucleotides, the CDR3 is TGTGCCAGCAGTGGGCTACAATACAATGAGCAGTTCTTC. It codes for CASSGLQYNEQFF.

This clonotype was picked up a small number of times. The rearrangement links TRBV5-4 to TRBJ2-3; D is unclear. The CDR3 sequence is 13 residues long. Germline values: CDR1 SGHNT, CDR2 YYREEE (reference sequence). The V gene lost 9 bases and the J gene lost 2 bases, with 13 bases spanning the gap. CDR3 amino acids: CATAAPHTDTQYF. The CDR3 DNA is TGTGCCACCGCGGCGCCCCACACAGATACGCAGTATTTT.

V gene TRBV11-2 combines with J gene TRBJ2-3; a weak D match, TRBD1 (6 bases). CDR1 SGHAT and CDR2 FQNNGV come from the germline V gene. This CDR3 is 11 amino acids long. CDR3 sequence (DNA): TGTGCTTGCAGGGGAACAGATACGCAGTATTTT. Its protein is CACRGTDTQYF.

V gene TRBV9 combines with J gene TRBJ2-3; 10 bases align to TRBD1. V lost 4 bases to trimming and J lost 3 bases; unmatched junction nucleotides: 8. This CDR3 region has 16 residues. The germline V gene encodes CDR1 SGDLS and CDR2 YYNGEE. The CDR3 protein is CASSPRTGGGTDTQYF. CDR3 nucleotides: TGTGCCAGCAGCCCCCGGACAGGGGGTGGTACAGATACGCAGTATTTT.

V usage is TRBV7-9 and J usage is TRBJ1-4; the match to TRBD1 covers 11 bases. The V and J ends lost 7 bases and 8 bases, in that order; junction bases with no gene match: 12. Germline lookup yields CDR1 SEHNR and CDR2 FQNEAQ (reference sequence). CDR3 length: 16 amino acids. CDR3 residues: CASTTLAGTGGEKLFF. The CDR3 bases are TGTGCCAGCACCACTCTGGCGGGGACAGGGGGAGAAAAACTGTTTTTT.

This clonotype showed up just a few times. This chain uses TRBV5-6 with TRBJ1-2; unclear D gene. Germline V gene sequence: CDR1 SGHDT, CDR2 YYEEEE. The CDR3 has 15 residues. V dropped 6 bases and J dropped 4 bases, with 19 bases sitting between them. The CDR3 loop is CASIRSGGRPYGYTF. For the CDR3, the DNA is TGTGCCAGCATAAGATCGGGCGGGCGACCCTATGGCTACACCTTC.

V is TRBV7-9 and J is TRBJ2-1; D not resolved. CDR3 length: 17 residues. Between the trimmed V and J ends, which lost 5 bases and 2 bases, there was a span of 19 bases. Per the germline V gene, CDR1 is SEHNR and CDR2 is FQNEAQ (reference sequence). For the CDR3, the DNA is TGTGCCAGCAGCCCCTCTTCTTTCGGGTTTGCCTACAATGAGCAGTTCTTC. It yields the protein CASSPSSFGFAYNEQFF.

The chain employs TRBV4-1 and TRBJ2-1; D uncertain. Germline V gene data show CDR1 as MGHRA and CDR2 as YSYEKL. V was cut by 1 base and J by 6 bases, with 7 bases left in between. The CDR3 has 13 amino acids. CDR3: CASSQATGNEQFF. CDR3 coding DNA: TGCGCCAGCAGCCAAGCTACTGGCAATGAGCAGTTCTTC.

This clonotype has ten or more counts. The chain joins TRBV5-5 to TRBJ2-5, with D perhaps TRBD1 (6 bases). V was shortened by 0 bases and J by 0 bases, with 9 bases between the two germline ends. This CDR3 is built from 15 residues. CDR1 is SGHKS and CDR2 is YYEKEE in the germline V gene (reference sequence). CDR3 loop: CASSLGTADQETQYF. CDR3 in DNA: TGTGCCAGCAGCTTGGGGACAGCCGACCAAGAGACCCAGTACTTC.

This clonotype was detected ten times or more. This chain connects TRBV12-3 or TRBV12-4 to TRBJ1-5; tentative D call: TRBD1 (6 bases). The CDR3 runs to 15 residues. The ends were cut back, 6 bases at V and 1 base at J, with 13 bases in the middle. This CDR3 is CASSFRGGSNQPQHF. CDR3 nucleotides: TGTGCCAGCAGCTTCAGGGGTGGGAGCAATCAGCCCCAGCATTTT.

At least ten counts were recorded for this clonotype. The V call is TRBV18, the J call TRBJ1-3, with a weak D call TRBD1 (5 bases). The V gene's germline CDR1 is KGHSH and CDR2 LQKENI. The ends were cut back, 2 bases at V and 2 bases at J, with 7 bases in the middle. This CDR3 has 14 amino acids. Written as DNA, the CDR3 is TGTGCCAGCTCACCAGGGACGGCTGGAAACACCATATATTTT. It encodes CASSPGTAGNTIYF.

This clonotype was seen ten or more times. The V call is TRBV27, the J call TRBJ2-2, with D perhaps matching TRBD1 or TRBD2 (6 bases each). The V and J ends lost 7 bases and 7 bases respectively, with 25 bases between them. CDR3 length equals 17 residues. Germline CDR1 is MNHEY and CDR2 is SMNVEV (reference sequence). CDR3 sequence (DNA): TGTGCCAGCACCCTCCTGGGGGGCGGGGTCGGGATCGGGGAGCTGTTTTTT. Protein sequence: CASTLLGGGVGIGELFF.

This clonotype was detected ten times or more. The chain is built from TRBV6-5 and TRBJ2-2, with D maybe TRBD2 (5 bases). Germline loops: CDR1 MNHEY, CDR2 SVGAGI. CDR3 length: 14 amino acids. V lost 2 bases and J lost 7, with 11 bases in between. CDR3 in amino acids: CASSYPEVGGELFF. CDR3 DNA sequence: TGTGCCAGCAGTTACCCGGAGGTGGGCGGGGAGCTGTTTTTT.

This clonotype was counted once. The chain couples TRBV11-2 to TRBJ2-5, with no clear D. Germline V lookup: CDR1 SGHAT, CDR2 FQNNGV. The CDR3 runs to 13 residues. The V gene lost 1 base and the J gene lost 7 bases, with 10 bases spanning the gap. CDR3 residues: CASSLVPDWTQYF. CDR3 DNA sequence: TGTGCCAGCAGCTTAGTCCCCGACTGGACCCAGTACTTC.

The chain joins TRBV20-1 to TRBJ1-2; 9 bases line up with TRBD1. V was clipped by 3 bases and J by 4 bases; unmatched bases: 6. CDR3 length equals 14 residues. The germline V gene has CDR1 DFQATT and CDR2 SNEGSKA (reference sequence). CDR3 DNA: TGCAGTGCTAGTATGGGACAGGGACTCTATGGCTACACCTTC. Protein sequence: CSASMGQGLYGYTF.

The sample holds a few counts of this clonotype. This chain uses TRBV5-5 with TRBJ2-7; the match to TRBD1 covers 10 bases. This CDR3 has 17 residues. The germline gives CDR1 SGHKS, CDR2 YYEKEE (reference sequence). V gave up 3 bases and J gave up 5 bases; unmatched junction bases: 14. CDR3 sequence reads: CASSSGPPTGGEHEQYV. CDR3 in DNA: TGTGCCAGCAGCTCCGGACCCCCGACAGGGGGCGAACACGAGCAGTACGTC.

This clonotype was seen more than once but under ten times. The J gene is TRBJ2-1, the V gene TRBV28, with unresolved D. From germline, CDR1 is MDHEN and CDR2 SYDVKM. The V gene lost 8 bases and the J gene lost 9 bases, with 5 bases spanning the gap. This CDR3 spans 9 amino acids. The CDR3: CASLIEQFF. CDR3 coding DNA: TGTGCCAGCCTGATTGAGCAGTTCTTC. Drawing the rest from reference TRBV28 and TRBJ2-1, the complete variable domain is DVKVTQSSRYLVKRTGEKVFLECVQDMDHENMFWYRQDPGLGLRLIYFSYDVKMKEKGDIPEGYSVSREKKERFSLILESASTNQTSMYLCASLIEQFFGPGTRLTVL.

Ten or more counts support this clonotype. The rearrangement uses TRBV6-5 and TRBJ2-7; the match to TRBD2 covers 10 bases. V lost 0 bases, J lost 5 bases, and 4 bases stayed unmatched. Germline-derived CDR1 and CDR2 are MNHEY and SVGAGI. This CDR3 region has 15 residues. In DNA, the CDR3 is TGTGCCAGCAGTTACTCGAGAGCGGGAGGGGACGAGCAGTACTTC. This gives the protein CASSYSRAGGDEQYF.

This clonotype was recorded at least ten times. The chain employs TRBV12-3 or TRBV12-4 and TRBJ2-2; TRBD1 matches at 8 bases. The junction had 3 bases not matched to a gene; V was cut back by 6 bases and J by 0 bases. The CDR3 is 15 amino acids. CDR3 nucleotide sequence: TGTGCCAGCAGGGGGGGACAGGCGAACACCGGGGAGCTGTTTTTT. It codes for CASRGGQANTGELFF.

This clonotype was recorded many times. This chain joins TRBV20-1 and TRBJ2-1, with D possibly TRBD1 on 6 matching bases. Germline CDR1 and CDR2: DFQATT and SNEGSKA (reference sequence). There are 13 residues in the CDR3. V lost 3 bases to trimming and J lost 6 bases, with 12 bases between them. The CDR3 bases are TGCAGTGCTAGCCGGACAGATCCCAATGAGCAGTTCTTC. Translation: CSASRTDPNEQFF.

This clonotype was observed a few times. This chain uses TRBV12-3 or TRBV12-4 with TRBJ2-1; the match to TRBD1 covers 7 bases. This CDR3 is built from 17 residues. V lost 5 bases and J lost 5; bases outside the gene matches: 15. For the CDR3, the DNA is TGTGCCAGCAGTGGGACAGCCTACGGGACGAACGACAATGAGCAGTTCTTC. Amino acid sequence: CASSGTAYGTNDNEQFF.

This clonotype was seen many times. The chain combines TRBV5-5 with TRBJ2-3; 13 nucleotides agree with TRBD2. V lost 0 bases to trimming and J lost 4 bases; unmatched junction nucleotides: 8. The CDR3 spans 18 residues. Germline lookup yields CDR1 SGHKS and CDR2 YYEKEE (reference sequence). The chain's CDR3 is CASSLANPLAGGADTQYF. The CDR3 nucleotides read TGTGCCAGCAGCTTGGCGAATCCACTAGCGGGAGGGGCAGATACGCAGTATTTT.

This clonotype showed up many times. V and J are TRBV10-3 and TRBJ1-5, with 8 bases that match TRBD1. In germline, CDR1 is ENHRY, CDR2 SYGVKD. The CDR3 is 16 residues long. The V segment lost 0 bases and the J segment 4 bases; nucleotides outside the gene matches: 5. The CDR3 nucleotides read TGTGCCATCAGTGAGTCGGGGCAGGGGGCGAATCAGCCCCAGCATTTT. Encoded protein: CAISESGQGANQPQHF.

A few counts support this clonotype. The rearrangement joins TRBV6-6 to TRBJ2-7; the D gene is possibly TRBD1 (6 bases). The germline CDR1 and CDR2 sequences are MNHNY and SVGAGI (reference sequence). This CDR3 is 12 amino acids long. Trimming pared 5 bases from V and 5 bases from J, leaving 10 bases between. In DNA form, the CDR3 reads TGTGCCAGCAGTGACAGACAGGACGAGCAGTACGTC. Residues: CASSDRQDEQYV.

A word on this clonotype: One end of the junction fails to match germline, which may point to a read error. This sequence joins TRBV7-9 and TRBJ2-1, with a tentative D call TRBD2 (6 bases). Germline V gene sequence: CDR1 SEHNR, CDR2 FQNEAQ (reference sequence). CDR3 length: 14 residues. The CDR3 DNA reads TGTGCCAGCAGCCTAGCTTTAGCGGACAATGAGCAGTTCTTC. Its translation is CASSLALADNEQFF. Full variable domain (remainder filled in from reference TRBV7-9 and TRBJ2-1): DTGVSQNPRHKITKRGQNVTFRCDPISEHNRLYWYRQTLGQGPEFLTYFQNEAQLEKSRLLSDRFSAERPKGSFSTLEIQRTEQGDSAMYLCASSLALADNEQFFGPGTRLTVL.

Here the CDR3 DNA reads TGTGCCAGCAGCTCCACTAGCGGAGCTCGACAAGAGACCCAGTACTTC. It specifies CASSSTSGARQETQYF. The chain employs TRBV2 and TRBJ2-5; TRBD2 aligns across 8 bases. After removal of 6 bases from V and 2 bases from J, the junction contained 11 bases not matched to a gene. Germline CDR1 and CDR2: SNHLY and FYNNEI. The CDR3 has 16 residues.